The present T cell receptor beta chain was sequenced within a study of human T cells and chemical hapten exposure. The junction had 7 bases not matched to a gene; V was cut back by 7 bases and J by 1 base. This CDR3 region has 14 residues. Germline V gene lookup returns CDR1 SQVTM and CDR2 ANQGSEA. Indicated time point: patch test 2, 6 weeks after DPC sensitization. The treatment denotes: therapeutic diphenylcyclopropenone sensitization with weekly scalp DPC. TCRdb independently ran MiXCR on the RACE reads; one entry per CDR3 protein. The table lists 95,000 or so distinct CDR3 sequences, about an eighth of them singletons, with 2.5% to 3.5% in the top ten. This clonotype was seen at least ten times.

The V call is TRBV29-1, the J call TRBJ2-3; 8 nucleotides align to TRBD2. The specimen comprised whole blood, sampled in connection with sensitization to the hapten diphenylcyclopropenone (DPC). The clonotype was recovered from a woman in her thirties or forties with alopecia areata. Some clones in this sample may be carry-over from other donors' samples. CDR3 sequence (DNA): TGCAGCGCACGGGGGGGCTGGGGCACAGATACGCAGTATTTT. This gives the protein CSARGGWGTDTQYF.